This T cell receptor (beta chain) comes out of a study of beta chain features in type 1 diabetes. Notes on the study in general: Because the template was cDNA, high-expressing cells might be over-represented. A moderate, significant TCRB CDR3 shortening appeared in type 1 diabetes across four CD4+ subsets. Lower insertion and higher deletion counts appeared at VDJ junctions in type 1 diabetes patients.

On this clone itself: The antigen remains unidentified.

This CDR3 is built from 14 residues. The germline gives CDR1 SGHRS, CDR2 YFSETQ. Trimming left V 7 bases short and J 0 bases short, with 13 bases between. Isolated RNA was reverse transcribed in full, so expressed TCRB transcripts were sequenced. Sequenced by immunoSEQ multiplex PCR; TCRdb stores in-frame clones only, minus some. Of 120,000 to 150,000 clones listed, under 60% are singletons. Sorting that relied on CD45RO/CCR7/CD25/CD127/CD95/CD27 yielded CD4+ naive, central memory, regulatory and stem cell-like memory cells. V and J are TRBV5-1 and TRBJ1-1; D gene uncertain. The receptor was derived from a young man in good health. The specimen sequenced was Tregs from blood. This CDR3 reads CASGPGGMNTEAFF. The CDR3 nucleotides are TGCGCCAGCGGTCCGGGAGGTATGAACACTGAAGCTTTCTTT.